One and the same sample provided the 15 T cell receptor beta chains below, sequenced in a study of shared clonotypes between healthy human individuals. Using immunoSEQ multiplex PCR, the repertoire was profiled, and TCRdb retains in-frame clones only, with some absent. The repertoire holds more than 600,000 clones, with about 91% as singletons. CD8 cells classed as naive were CD45RO-negative and positively selected for CCR7, excluding terminally differentiated effector memory CD45RA+ cells. Specimen: naive CD8+ T cells sorted from blood. All receptors derive from a man aged 25 to 40 in good health.

The chain links TRBV4-2 to TRBJ2-1; D is uncertain. Trimming took 0 bases from V and 0 from J, leaving 9 bases between them. The germline gives CDR1 LGHNA, CDR2 YNFKEQ. The CDR3 spans 16 residues. CDR3 loop: CASSQEGQVSYNEQFF. The CDR3 DNA reads as TGTGCCAGCAGCCAAGAAGGGCAGGTCTCCTACAATGAGCAGTTCTTC.

This chain links TRBV18 with TRBJ2-3; D is perhaps TRBD2 (5 bases). The CDR3 extends over 17 amino acids. The germline gives CDR1 KGHSH, CDR2 LQKENI. V was shortened by 3 bases and J by 2 bases, with 18 bases between the two germline ends. For the CDR3, the DNA is TGTGCCAGCTCACCCGGCTCGCGGACTGCGATCACAGATACGCAGTATTTT. Its translation is CASSPGSRTAITDTQYF. The complete variable domain, with remaining parts taken from reference TRBV18 and TRBJ2-3, reads NAGVMQNPRHLVRRRGQEARLRCSPMKGHSHVYWYRQLPEEGLKFMVYLQKENIIDESGMPKERFSAEFPKEGPSILRIQQVVRGDSAAYFCASSPGSRTAITDTQYFGPGTRLTVL.

This clone was picked up one time. The chain joins TRBV7-9 to TRBJ2-7; D possibly uses TRBD1 or TRBD2 (5 bases each). Trimming cost V 5 bases and J 2 bases, with 16 bases left between them. From germline, CDR1 is SEHNR and CDR2 FQNEAQ (reference sequence). This CDR3 is built from 15 residues. CDR3 sequence: CASSQRDAAAYEQYF. The CDR3 coding sequence is TGTGCCAGCAGCCAACGGGACGCCGCTGCCTACGAGCAGTACTTC.

The chain recombines TRBV7-9 with TRBJ1-2; maybe TRBD1 (6 bases). CDR1 and CDR2 from the germline V gene are SEHNR and FQNEAQ (reference sequence). Trimming removed 6 bases at V and 4 bases at J, with 21 bases between. The CDR3 runs to 16 residues. As DNA, the CDR3 is TGTGCCAGCAGTTTAAGTTTAGGGACATCGGCCTATGGCTACACCTTC. Its protein product is CASSLSLGTSAYGYTF. Complete variable domain (other parts from reference TRBV7-9 and TRBJ1-2): DTGVSQNPRHKITKRGQNVTFRCDPISEHNRLYWYRQTLGQGPEFLTYFQNEAQLEKSRLLSDRFSAERPKGSFSTLEIQRTEQGDSAMYLCASSLSLGTSAYGYTFGSGTRLTVV.

The V and J genes are TRBV2 and TRBJ2-2; 13 bases line up with TRBD2. The J segment lost 4 bases and the V segment lost 2 bases, leaving 7 bases of the junction unmatched. Germline V gene lookup returns CDR1 SNHLY and CDR2 FYNNEI. There are 18 residues in the CDR3. CDR3 residues: CASSETSGRAVITGELFF. CDR3 bases: TGTGCCAGCAGTGAAACTAGCGGGAGGGCCGTTATCACCGGGGAGCTGTTTTTT.

The chain has TRBV6-5 and TRBJ2-5; possibly TRBD1 for D (5 bases). This CDR3 contains 15 residues. V lost 6 bases and J lost 2, with 16 bases in between. Germline loops: CDR1 MNHEY, CDR2 SVGAGI. In DNA, the CDR3 is TGTGCCAGCAGGGACGGCTCAGGGTTACAAGAGACCCAGTACTTC. Amino acids: CASRDGSGLQETQYF.

This clone was picked up one time. This chain links TRBV29-1 with TRBJ2-1; 9 nucleotides line up with TRBD2. J was trimmed by 4 bases and V by 2 bases; bases with no gene match: 3. This CDR3 is 14 amino acids long. Germline CDR1 SQVTM, CDR2 ANQGSEA. The chain's CDR3 is CSVEILAGYNEQFF. In DNA, the CDR3 is TGCAGCGTTGAAATCCTAGCGGGGTACAATGAGCAGTTCTTC.

The chain combines TRBV13 with TRBJ2-3, with unresolved D. The CDR3 consists of 13 residues. Germline lookup yields CDR1 PRHDT and CDR2 FYEKMQ (reference sequence). V was cut by 3 bases and J by 2 bases, with 6 bases left in between. The CDR3 sequence is CASSLRNTDTQYF. The CDR3 region has the DNA TGTGCCAGCAGCTTGAGGAACACAGATACGCAGTATTTT. Combining the CDR3 with reference TRBV13 and TRBJ2-3 gives the whole variable domain AAGVIQSPRHLIKEKRETATLKCYPIPRHDTVYWYQQGPGQDPQFLISFYEKMQSDKGSIPDRFSAQQFSDYHSELNMSSLELGDSALYFCASSLRNTDTQYFGPGTRLTVL.

The count of this clone is one. The CDR3 region is CSVERYRDEQYF. The CDR3, as DNA: TGCAGCGTTGAGAGGTACCGTGACGAGCAGTACTTC. The genes are TRBV29-1 and TRBJ2-7; D gene unclear. From germline, CDR1 is SQVTM and CDR2 ANQGSEA. This CDR3 comprises 12 residues. Trimming cost V 3 bases and J 5 bases, with 11 bases left between them.

CDR3 in amino acids: CASSPGTSFHTDTQYF. The CDR3 DNA sequence: TGTGCCAGCAGCCCAGGGACTAGCTTCCACACAGATACGCAGTATTTT. The chain has TRBV9 and TRBJ2-3; TRBD2 agrees at 9 bases. Germline loops: CDR1 SGDLS, CDR2 YYNGEE. The CDR3 length is 16 residues. V shed 4 bases and J 2 bases; nucleotides not matched to a gene: 8.

J is TRBJ2-7 and V is TRBV19; no clear D. Looked up from germline, CDR1 is LNHDA and CDR2 is SQIVND (reference sequence). The CDR3 covers 15 residues. V lost 3 bases to trimming and J lost 0 bases, with 12 bases between them. The chain's CDR3 is CASSIIAESSYEQYF. The CDR3 DNA follows: TGTGCCAGTAGTATTATTGCGGAAAGCTCCTACGAGCAGTACTTC. Based on the CDR3 plus reference TRBV19 and TRBJ2-7, the full variable domain is DGGITQSPKYLFRKEGQNVTLSCEQNLNHDAMYWYRQDPGQGLRLIYYSQIVNDFQKGDIAEGYSVSREKKESFPLTVTSAQKNPTAFYLCASSIIAESSYEQYFGPGTRLTVT.

This clone is a singleton in its sample. At the DNA level, this CDR3 is encoded by other sequences in the same sample as well. This chain joins TRBV5-1 and TRBJ2-7, with no clear D. Trimming removed 1 base from V and 3 bases from J, with 5 bases in between. Looked up from germline, CDR1 is SGHRS and CDR2 is YFSETQ. The CDR3 loop spans 12 amino acids. Written as DNA, the CDR3 is TGCGCCAGCAGCTTGACGGGCTACGAGCAGTACTTC. Protein: CASSLTGYEQYF.

DNA of the CDR3: TGCAGCGTCCTCTTGCAGGGTTTTGCCAAAAACATTCAGTACTTC. Translating gives CSVLLQGFAKNIQYF. The V call is TRBV29-1, the J call TRBJ2-4; D is possibly TRBD1 (5 bases). Looked up from germline, CDR1 is SQVTM and CDR2 is ANQGSEA. Trimming cost V 6 bases and J 1 base, with 16 bases left between them. This CDR3 is 15 amino acids long.

The chain uses TRBV9 and TRBJ2-1, with D perhaps TRBD2 (7 bases). V was trimmed by 3 bases and J by 0 bases, leaving 10 bases between them. This CDR3 comprises 15 residues. Germline loops: CDR1 SGDLS, CDR2 YYNGEE. The CDR3 sequence: CASSEGGSSYNEQFF. The CDR3 DNA reads TGTGCCAGCAGCGAGGGGGGGAGCTCCTACAATGAGCAGTTCTTC.

V is TRBV4-1 and J is TRBJ1-2, with D perhaps matching TRBD1 (5 bases). The CDR3 contains 15 residues. The germline CDR1 and CDR2 sequences are MGHRA and YSYEKL. V was clipped by 4 bases and J by 8 bases, with 20 bases between them. CDR3 sequence reads: CASSPGEFGGRGYTF. The CDR3 region has the DNA TGCGCCAGCAGCCCGGGCGAGTTCGGGGGTAGAGGCTACACCTTC.